The clone carrying this T cell receptor (beta chain) appeared once. What it binds is not known. The sample belongs to a study of vaccination and CD4 T cells after COVID-19. With the Oncomine TCR Beta short-read assay, DNA from cultured CD4+ T cells was sequenced. Scientists extracted genomic DNA from CD4+ T cells grown in culture. Via MiXCR, TCRdb re-called the PCR reads, giving one row per CDR3 protein. The repertoire holds about 9,400 distinct CDR3 sequences, with about 30% as singletons. The V and J ends lost 5 bases and 4 bases, in that order; junction bases with no gene match: 8. CDR3 length equals 15 residues. Treatment indicated: 10-day PBMC culture with coronavirus spike peptide pools or control peptides (ViraFEST assay). Investigators obtained the unexposed donor's CD4+ T cells before the COVID-19 pandemic (2011-2018). Following culture for around 9 days, CD4+ T cells were isolated by negative selection.

The source of this sequence is a human donor in good health. Sequencing was carried out using CD4+ T cells from blood, cultured in vitro. The chain is built from TRBV12-3 or TRBV12-4 and TRBJ1-5; 7 nucleotides agree with TRBD1. The CDR3 region has the DNA TGTGCCAGCAGTACCGAGACAGGGTTTAATCAGCCCCAGCATTTT. Translated, it gives CASSTETGFNQPQHF.